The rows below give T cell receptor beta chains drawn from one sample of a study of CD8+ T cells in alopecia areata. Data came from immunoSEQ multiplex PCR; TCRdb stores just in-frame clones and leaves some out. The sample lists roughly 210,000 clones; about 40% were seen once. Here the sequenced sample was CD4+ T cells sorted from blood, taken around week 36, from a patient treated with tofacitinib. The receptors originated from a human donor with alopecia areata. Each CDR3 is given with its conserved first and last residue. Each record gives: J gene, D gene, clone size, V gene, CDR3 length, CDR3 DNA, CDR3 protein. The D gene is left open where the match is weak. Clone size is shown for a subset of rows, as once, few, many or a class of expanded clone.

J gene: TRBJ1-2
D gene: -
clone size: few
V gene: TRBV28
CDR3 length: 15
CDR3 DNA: TGTGCCAGCAGTTTAGATCCAGGGCAGAACTATGGCTACACCTTC
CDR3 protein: CASSLDPGQNYGYTF

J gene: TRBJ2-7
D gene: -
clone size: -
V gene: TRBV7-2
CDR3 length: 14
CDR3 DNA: TGTGCCAGCAGCTTAGGGGAGTTATCCTACGAGCAGTACTTC
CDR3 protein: CASSLGELSYEQYF

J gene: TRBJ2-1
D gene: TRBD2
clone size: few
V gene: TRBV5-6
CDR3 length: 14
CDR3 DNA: TGTGCCAGCAGGTATAGCGGGAGTGTTAATGAGCAGTTCTTC
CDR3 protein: CASRYSGSVNEQFF

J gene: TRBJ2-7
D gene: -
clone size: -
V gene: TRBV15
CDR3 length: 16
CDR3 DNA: TGTGCCACCAGCAGAGATAGGCGGGGGCGCTCCCACGAGCAGTACTTC
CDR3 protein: CATSRDRRGRSHEQYF

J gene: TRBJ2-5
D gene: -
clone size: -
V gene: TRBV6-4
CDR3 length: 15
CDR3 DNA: TGTGCCAGCAGTGACTCGAATGACCACCGAGAGACCCAGTACTTC
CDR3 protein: CASSDSNDHRETQYF

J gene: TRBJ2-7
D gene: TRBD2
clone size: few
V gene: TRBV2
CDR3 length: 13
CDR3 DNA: TGTGCCAGCGGACTAGCGGGCCTCTACGAGCAGTACTTC
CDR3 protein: CASGLAGLYEQYF

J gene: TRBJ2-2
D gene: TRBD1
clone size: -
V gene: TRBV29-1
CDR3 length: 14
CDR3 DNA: TGCAGCGTGAGGACAGGGGGTTACACCGGGGAGCTGTTTTTT
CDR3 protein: CSVRTGGYTGELFF

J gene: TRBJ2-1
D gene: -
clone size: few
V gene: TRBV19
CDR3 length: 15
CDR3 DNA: TGTGCCAGTTTACCAACAGCAAGCTCCTACAATGAGCAGTTCTTC
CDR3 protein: CASLPTASSYNEQFF

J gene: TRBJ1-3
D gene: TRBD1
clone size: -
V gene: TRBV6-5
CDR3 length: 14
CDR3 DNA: TGTGCCAGCAGTTCCGGACAGGGGGTAAACACCATATATTTT
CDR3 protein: CASSSGQGVNTIYF

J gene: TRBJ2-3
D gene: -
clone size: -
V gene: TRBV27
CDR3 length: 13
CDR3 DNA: TGTGCCAGCAGTTTTAGGGGGGCGGATACGCAGTATTTT
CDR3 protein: CASSFRGADTQYF

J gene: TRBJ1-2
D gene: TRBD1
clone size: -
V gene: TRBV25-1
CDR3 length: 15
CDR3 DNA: TGTGCCAGCAGTTTTGGACAGGGGGCTACCTATGGCTACACCTTC
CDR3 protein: CASSFGQGATYGYTF

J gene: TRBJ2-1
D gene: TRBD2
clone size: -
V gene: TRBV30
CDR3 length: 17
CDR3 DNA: TGTGCCTGGAGTGCCCGGACTAGCGGGAGGGTGAACAATGAGCAGTTCTTC
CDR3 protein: CAWSARTSGRVNNEQFF

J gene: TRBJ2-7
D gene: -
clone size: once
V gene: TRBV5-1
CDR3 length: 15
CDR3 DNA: TGCGCCAGCAGCTCTGGCGGCGGGAACTCCTACGAGCAGTACTTC
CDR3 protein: CASSSGGGNSYEQYF

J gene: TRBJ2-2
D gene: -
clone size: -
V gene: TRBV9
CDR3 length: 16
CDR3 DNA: TGTGCCAGCAGCCCCTCCGGGGGCATTTACGCCGGGGAGCTGTTTTTT
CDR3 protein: CASSPSGGIYAGELFF